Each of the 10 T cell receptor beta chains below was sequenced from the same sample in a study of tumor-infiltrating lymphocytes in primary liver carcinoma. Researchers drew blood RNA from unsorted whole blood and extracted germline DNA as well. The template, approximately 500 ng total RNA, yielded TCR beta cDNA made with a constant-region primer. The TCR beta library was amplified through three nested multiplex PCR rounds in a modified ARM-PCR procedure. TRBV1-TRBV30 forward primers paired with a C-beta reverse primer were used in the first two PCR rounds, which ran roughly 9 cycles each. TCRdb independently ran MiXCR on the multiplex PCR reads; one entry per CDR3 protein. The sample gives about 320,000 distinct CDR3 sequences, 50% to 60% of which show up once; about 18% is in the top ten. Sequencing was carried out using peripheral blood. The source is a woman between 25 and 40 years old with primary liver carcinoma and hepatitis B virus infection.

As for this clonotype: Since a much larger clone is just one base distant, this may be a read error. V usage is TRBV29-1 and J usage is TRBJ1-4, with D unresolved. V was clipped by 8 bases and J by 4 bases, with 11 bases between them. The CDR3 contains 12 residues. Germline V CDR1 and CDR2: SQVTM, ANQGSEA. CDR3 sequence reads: CSTATSNEKLFF. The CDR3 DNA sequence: TGCAGCACCGCGACAAGTAATGAAAAACTGTTTTTT.

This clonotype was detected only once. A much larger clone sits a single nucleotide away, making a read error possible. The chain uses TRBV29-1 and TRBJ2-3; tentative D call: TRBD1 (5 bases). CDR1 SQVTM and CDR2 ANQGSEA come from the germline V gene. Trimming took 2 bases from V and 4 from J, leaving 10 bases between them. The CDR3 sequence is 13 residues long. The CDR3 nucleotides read TGCAGCGTTGAACGCCAGGGCTCAGATACGCAGTATTTT. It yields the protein CSVERQGSDTQYF.

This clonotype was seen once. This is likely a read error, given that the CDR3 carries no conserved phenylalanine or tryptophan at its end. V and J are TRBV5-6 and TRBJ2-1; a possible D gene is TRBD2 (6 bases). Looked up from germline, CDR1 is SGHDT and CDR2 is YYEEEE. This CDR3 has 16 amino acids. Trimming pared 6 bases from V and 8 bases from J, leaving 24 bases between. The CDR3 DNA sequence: TGTGCCAGCATCCTTCGGCGTGGCACTCCGGGGGATGAGCAGTTCTTA. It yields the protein CASILRRGTPGDEQFL.

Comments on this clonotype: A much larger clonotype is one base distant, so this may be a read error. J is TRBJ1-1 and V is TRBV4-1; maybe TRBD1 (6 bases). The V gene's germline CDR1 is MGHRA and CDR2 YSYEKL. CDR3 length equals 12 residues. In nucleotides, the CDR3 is TGCGTCAGCCAGGGGCGGAACACTGAAGCTTTCTTT. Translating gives CVSQGRNTEAFF.

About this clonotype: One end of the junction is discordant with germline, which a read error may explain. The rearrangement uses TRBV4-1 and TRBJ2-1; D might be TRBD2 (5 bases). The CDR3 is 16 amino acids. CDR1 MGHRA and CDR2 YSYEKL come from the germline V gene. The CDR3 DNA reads TGCGCCAGCAGTCCTATCGGTAGCGTCTCCTACAATGAGCAGTCCTTC. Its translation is CASSPIGSVSYNEQSF.

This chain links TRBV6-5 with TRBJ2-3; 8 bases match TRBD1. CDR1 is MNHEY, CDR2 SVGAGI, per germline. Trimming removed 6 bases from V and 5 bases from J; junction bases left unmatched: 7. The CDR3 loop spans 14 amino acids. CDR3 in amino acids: CASSRTGFRDTQYF. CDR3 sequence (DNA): TGTGCCAGCAGCCGGACAGGGTTCCGAGATACGCAGTATTTT.

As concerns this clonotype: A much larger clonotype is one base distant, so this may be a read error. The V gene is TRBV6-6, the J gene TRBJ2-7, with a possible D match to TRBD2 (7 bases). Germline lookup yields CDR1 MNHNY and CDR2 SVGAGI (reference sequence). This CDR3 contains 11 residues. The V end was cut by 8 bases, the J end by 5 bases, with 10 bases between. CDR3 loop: CASGGGHEQYF. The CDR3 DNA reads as TGTGCCAGCGGGGGGGGGCACGAGCAGTACTTC.

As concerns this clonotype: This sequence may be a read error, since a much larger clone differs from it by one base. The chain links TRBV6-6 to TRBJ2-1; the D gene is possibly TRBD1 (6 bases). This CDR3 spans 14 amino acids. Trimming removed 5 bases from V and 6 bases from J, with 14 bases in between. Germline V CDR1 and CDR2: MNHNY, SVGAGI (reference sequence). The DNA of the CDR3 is TGTGCCAGCAGTGACGGGATAGGGGGCAATGAGCAGTTCTTC. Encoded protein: CASSDGIGGNEQFF.

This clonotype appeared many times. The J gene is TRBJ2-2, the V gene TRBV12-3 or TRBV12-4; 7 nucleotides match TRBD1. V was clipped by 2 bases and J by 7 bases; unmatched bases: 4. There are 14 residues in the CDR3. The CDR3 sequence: CASSLPGGHGELFF. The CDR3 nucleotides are TGTGCCAGCAGTTTACCAGGGGGTCACGGGGAGCTGTTTTTT.

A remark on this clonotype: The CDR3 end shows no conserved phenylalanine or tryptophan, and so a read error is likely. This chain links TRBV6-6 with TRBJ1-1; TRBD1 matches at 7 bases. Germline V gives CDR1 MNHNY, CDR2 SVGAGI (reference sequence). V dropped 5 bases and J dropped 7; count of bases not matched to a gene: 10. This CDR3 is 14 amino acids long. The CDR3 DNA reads TGTGCCAGCAGTCAGACACAGGGGATCGGTGAAGCTTTCCTT. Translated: CASSQTQGIGEAFL.